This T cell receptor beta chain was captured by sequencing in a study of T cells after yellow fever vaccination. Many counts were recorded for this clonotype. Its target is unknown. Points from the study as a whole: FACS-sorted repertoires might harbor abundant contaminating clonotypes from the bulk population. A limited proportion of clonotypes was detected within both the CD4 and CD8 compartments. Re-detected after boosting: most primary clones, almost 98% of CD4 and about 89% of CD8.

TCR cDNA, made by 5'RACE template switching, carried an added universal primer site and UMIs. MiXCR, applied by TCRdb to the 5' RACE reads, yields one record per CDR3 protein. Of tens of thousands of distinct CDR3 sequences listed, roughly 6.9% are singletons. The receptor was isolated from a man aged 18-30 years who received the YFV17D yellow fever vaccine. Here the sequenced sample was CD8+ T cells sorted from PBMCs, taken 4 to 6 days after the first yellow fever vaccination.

The CDR3 DNA reads TGCAGCGTTGAAGATCGAGACAGGGGGCGAGATGAGCAGTTCTTC. It is translated as CSVEDRDRGRDEQFF. The rearrangement links TRBV29-1 to TRBJ2-1, with 10 nucleotides matching TRBD1. The CDR3 sequence is 15 residues long. The germline gives CDR1 SQVTM, CDR2 ANQGSEA. The trim removed 0 bases at V and 8 bases at J, leaving 7 bases unmatched.